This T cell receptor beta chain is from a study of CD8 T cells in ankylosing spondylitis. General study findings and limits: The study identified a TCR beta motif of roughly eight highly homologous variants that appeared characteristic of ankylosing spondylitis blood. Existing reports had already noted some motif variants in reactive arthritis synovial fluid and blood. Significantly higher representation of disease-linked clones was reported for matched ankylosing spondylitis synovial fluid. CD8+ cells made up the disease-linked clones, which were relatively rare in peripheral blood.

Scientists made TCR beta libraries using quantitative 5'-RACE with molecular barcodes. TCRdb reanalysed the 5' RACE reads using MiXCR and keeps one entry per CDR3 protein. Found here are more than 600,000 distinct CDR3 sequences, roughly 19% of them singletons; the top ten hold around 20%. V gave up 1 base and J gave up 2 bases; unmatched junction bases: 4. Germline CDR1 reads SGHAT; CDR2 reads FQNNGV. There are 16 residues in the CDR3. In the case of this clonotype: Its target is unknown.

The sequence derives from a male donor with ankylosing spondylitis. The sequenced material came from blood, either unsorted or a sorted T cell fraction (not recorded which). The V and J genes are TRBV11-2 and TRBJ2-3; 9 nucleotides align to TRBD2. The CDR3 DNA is TGTGCCAGCAGCTTAGCGGGACTAGCTCCCACAGATACGCAGTATTTT. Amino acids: CASSLAGLAPTDTQYF.